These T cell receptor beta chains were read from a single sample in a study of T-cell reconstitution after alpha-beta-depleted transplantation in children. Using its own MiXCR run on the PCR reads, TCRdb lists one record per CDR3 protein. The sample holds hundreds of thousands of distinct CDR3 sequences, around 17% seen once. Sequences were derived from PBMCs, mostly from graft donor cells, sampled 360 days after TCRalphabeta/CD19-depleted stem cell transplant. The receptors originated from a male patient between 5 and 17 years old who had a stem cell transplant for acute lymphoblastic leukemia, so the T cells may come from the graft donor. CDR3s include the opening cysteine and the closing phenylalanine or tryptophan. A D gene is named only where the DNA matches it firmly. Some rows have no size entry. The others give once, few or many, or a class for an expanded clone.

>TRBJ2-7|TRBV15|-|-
CATSRGAPGEQYF
TGTGCCACCAGCAGAGGGGCCCCCGGCGAGCAGTACTTC
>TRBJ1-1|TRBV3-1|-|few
CASSQGNRRKAEAFF
TGTGCCAGCAGCCAAGGTAACAGGCGGAAGGCTGAAGCTTTCTTT
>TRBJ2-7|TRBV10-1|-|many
CASSGANSYEQYF
TGCGCCAGCAGTGGGGCAAACTCCTACGAGCAGTACTTC
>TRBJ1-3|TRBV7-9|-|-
CASSYSGHRAGTIYF
TGTGCCAGCAGCTACTCCGGCCACCGGGCGGGCACCATATATTTT
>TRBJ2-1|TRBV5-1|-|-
CASSLRWLDEQFF
TGCGCCAGCAGCTTACGGTGGTTAGATGAGCAGTTCTTC
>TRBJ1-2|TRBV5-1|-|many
CASSLVDGGGNYGYTF
TGCGCCAGCAGCTTGGTCGACGGTGGGGGTAACTATGGCTACACCTTC
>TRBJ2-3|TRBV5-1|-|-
CASSLSLHRDTQYF
TGCGCCAGCAGCTTGTCTCTCCACAGAGATACGCAGTATTTT
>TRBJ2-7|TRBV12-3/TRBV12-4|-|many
CASSFVYEQYF
TGTGCCAGCAGTTTTGTCTACGAGCAGTACTTC
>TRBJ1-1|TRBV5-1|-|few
CASSLVKTRGGNTEAFF
TGCGCCAGCAGCTTGGTTAAAACAAGGGGTGGAAACACTGAAGCTTTCTTT
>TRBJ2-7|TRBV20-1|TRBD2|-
CSAPTSGLYEQYF
TGCAGTGCCCCCACTAGCGGTCTCTACGAGCAGTACTTC
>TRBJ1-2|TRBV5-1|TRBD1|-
CASSPGGLGAYGYTF
TGCGCCAGCAGCCCAGGGGGACTGGGCGCCTATGGCTACACCTTC
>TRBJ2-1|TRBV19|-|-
CASSVFWGGVHEQFF
TGTGCCAGTAGCGTCTTTTGGGGCGGGGTCCATGAGCAGTTCTTC
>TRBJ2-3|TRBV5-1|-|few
CASSGYGTSTDTQYF
TGCGCCAGCAGCGGTTACGGAACTAGCACAGATACGCAGTATTTT
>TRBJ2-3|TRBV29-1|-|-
CSVLGGTSTDTQYF
TGCAGCGTCCTGGGCGGGACCTCGACAGATACGCAGTATTTT
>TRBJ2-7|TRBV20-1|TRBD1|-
CSATRTGGRVEQYF
TGCAGTGCCACAAGGACAGGGGGAAGGGTCGAGCAGTACTTC
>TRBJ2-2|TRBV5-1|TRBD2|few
CASTLQTSGIRRELFF
TGCGCCAGCACCCTACAGACTAGCGGGATACGAAGGGAGCTGTTTTTT
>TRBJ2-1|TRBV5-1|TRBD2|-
CASSLSTGLAGVYNEQFF
TGCGCCAGCAGCTTGAGCACTGGACTAGCGGGAGTCTACAATGAGCAGTTCTTC
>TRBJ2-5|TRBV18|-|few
CASSLYSRNQETQYF
TGTGCCAGCTCACTATACTCCCGCAACCAAGAGACCCAGTACTTC
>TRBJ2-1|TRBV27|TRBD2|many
CASRANSGSSYNEQFF
TGTGCCAGCAGAGCTAATAGCGGGAGCTCCTACAATGAGCAGTTCTTC
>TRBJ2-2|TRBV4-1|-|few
CASSQVVQGHTGELFF
TGCGCCAGCAGCCAAGTCGTGCAGGGGCACACCGGGGAGCTGTTTTTT
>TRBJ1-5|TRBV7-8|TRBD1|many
CASRHTGGLRNSNQPQHF
TGTGCCAGCAGACATACAGGGGGGCTCCGGAATAGCAATCAGCCCCAGCATTTT
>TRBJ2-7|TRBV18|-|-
CASSNTGNYEQYF
TGTGCCAGCTCAAATACAGGAAACTACGAGCAGTACTTC
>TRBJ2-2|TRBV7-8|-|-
CASSSARTLLIGELYF
TGTGCCAGCAGCTCCGCCCGGACACTTTTGATCGGGGAGCTGTATTTT
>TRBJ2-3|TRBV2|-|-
CAIQGLSRGRKTQYF
TGTGCCATACAGGGACTCAGCAGGGGAAGGAAGACGCAGTATTTT
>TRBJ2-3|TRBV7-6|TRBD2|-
CASSSEREGLTDTQYF
TGTGCCAGCAGCTCAGAGCGGGAGGGCCTAACAGATACGCAGTATTTT
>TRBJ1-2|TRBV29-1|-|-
CSAKGGSGYTF
TGCAGCGCAAAGGGGGGAAGTGGCTACACCTTC